This TCR beta chain was identified in a study of blood T cell repertoires in COVID-19. The protocol was immunoSEQ multiplex PCR, while the TCRdb copy is restricted to in-frame clones and leaves out a portion. The data contain around 100,000 clones, around 86% of them singletons. The sequence derives from a man aged 50-60 years with active or convalescent COVID-19. Sequenced input: peripheral blood.

DNA for the CDR3: TGTGCCAGCAGTACCTCCACTCGGACAGGGAATGGCTACACCTTC. Protein sequence: CASSTSTRTGNGYTF. The gene calls are TRBV28 and TRBJ1-2, with 8 positions matching TRBD1. In germline, CDR1 is MDHEN, CDR2 SYDVKM. This CDR3 region has 15 residues. The V segment lost 5 bases and the J segment 6 bases; nucleotides outside the gene matches: 11.